This T cell receptor beta chain was retrieved from a study of PD-L1 blockade in urothelial cancer. The length of the CDR3 is 15 residues. V dropped 5 bases and J dropped 6; count of bases not matched to a gene: 7. Germline V gene sequence: CDR1 SGHTA, CDR2 FQGNSA. Time point described: pretreatment peripheral blood. This clone was observed once. Method: immunoSEQ multiplex PCR; TCRdb's copy keeps in-frame clones and lacks some. The data contain fewer than 50,000 clones, approximately 90% of them singletons. This chain connects TRBV7-2 to TRBJ2-3; 11 bases align to TRBD2. Sequencing was performed on PBMCs, taken around atezolizumab (anti-PD-L1) treatment. The clonotype originates from a donor aged 40 or older with urothelial cancer. The CDR3 loop reads CASSPRGTSGDTQYF. CDR3 in DNA: TGTGCCAGCAGCCCCAGGGGGACTAGCGGTGATACGCAGTATTTT.